The next 31 T cell receptor beta chains were all read from a single sample in a study of human T cells and chemical hapten exposure (dated by TCRdb to the early 2020s). According to the study, the label for this sample's time point signals: healthy volunteer bleed at 6 weeks. Total RNA was extracted from unfractionated whole blood collected in Tempus Blood RNA tubes. Receptor libraries were prepared by RACE. The instrument was a NextSeq 500. TCRdb took the public reads, trimmed them with fastp at Q25, ran MiXCR for clone calling and kept in-frame beta chains. Here each entry gathers all rows of one CDR3 protein and keeps the most common genes and DNA. The sample table holds roughly 80,000 distinct CDR3 sequences, of which about 8.6% were seen once. The top ten clones comprise 1.7% of the sample. The sequencing sample was made of whole blood. These receptors were collected from a female donor in good health. Some clones in this sample may be carry-over from other donors' samples.

The chain combines TRBV12-3 or TRBV12-4 with TRBJ1-2; D ambiguous. V lost 5 bases and J 4 bases, leaving 11 bases between the germline ends. This CDR3 is 13 amino acids long. DNA for the CDR3: TGTGCCAGCAGTCGGGGTTGGGGCTATGGCTACACCTTC. Protein: CASSRGWGYGYTF.

This clonotype was found many times. The chain links TRBV10-3 to TRBJ1-2, with a weak D call TRBD1 (5 bases). The CDR3 has 16 amino acids. Trimming took off 2 bases at V and 4 bases at J, with 17 bases between the two ends. The V gene's germline CDR1 is ENHRY and CDR2 SYGVKD. The CDR3, as DNA: TGTGCCATCAGTGAGCCGGACACCGCCAATATCTATGGCTACACCTTC. Protein product: CAISEPDTANIYGYTF.

This clonotype has a count of ten or more. The rearrangement uses TRBV15 and TRBJ1-1, with D unresolved. V was clipped by 5 bases and J by 5 bases, with 15 bases between them. This CDR3 spans 14 amino acids. The germline CDR1 and CDR2 sequences are LNHNV and YYDKDF (reference sequence). This CDR3 reads CATSVDWGVTEAFF. The CDR3 DNA sequence: TGTGCCACCAGCGTGGATTGGGGTGTTACTGAAGCTTTCTTT.

In its sample, this clonotype is medium-sized. V is TRBV7-9 and J is TRBJ2-1, with 9 positions matching TRBD2. The CDR3 contains 16 residues. Trimming removed 0 bases from V and 2 bases from J; junction bases left unmatched: 2. Germline V gives CDR1 SEHNR, CDR2 FQNEAQ (reference sequence). CDR3: CASSLALAGAYNEQFF. The CDR3 region has the DNA TGTGCCAGCAGCTTAGCCTTAGCGGGGGCCTACAATGAGCAGTTCTTC.

The rearrangement joins TRBV3-1 to TRBJ1-1; a weak D match, TRBD1 (5 bases). This CDR3 region has 12 residues. Trimming removed 2 bases from V and 8 bases from J, with 9 bases in between. Germline V gene sequence: CDR1 LGHDT, CDR2 YNNKEL (reference sequence). CDR3 DNA: TGTGCCAGCAGCCAACCTGGGGACGAAGCTTTCTTT. This codes for CASSQPGDEAFF.

This sequence joins TRBV12-3 or TRBV12-4 and TRBJ1-2; 8 bases agree with TRBD1. This CDR3 contains 15 residues. The trim removed 6 bases at V and 3 bases at J, leaving 9 bases unmatched. The CDR3 spells CASSRGQEAYYGYTF. CDR3 bases: TGTGCCAGCAGCCGGGGACAGGAAGCTTACTATGGCTACACCTTC.

This clonotype showed up many times. The genes are TRBV5-1 and TRBJ2-3, with 8 bases lining up with TRBD2. Trimming took 1 base from V and 4 from J; bases not matched to a gene: 8. CDR1 is SGHRS, CDR2 YFSETQ, per germline. The CDR3 totals 16 residues. The CDR3 spells CASSLLASGGSDTQYF. Written as DNA, the CDR3 is TGCGCCAGCAGCTTGTTAGCCAGCGGGGGCTCAGATACGCAGTATTTT.

J is TRBJ1-5 and V is TRBV5-6, with 9 bases that match TRBD1. Germline V gene lookup returns CDR1 SGHDT and CDR2 YYEEEE. Germline trimming cut 4 bases from V and 6 bases from J; bases unmatched to any gene: 8. The CDR3 sequence is 15 residues long. The CDR3 DNA is TGTGCCAGCAGCCTATTACAGGGGGCAGGTCAGCCCCAGCATTTT. This gives the protein CASSLLQGAGQPQHF.

This clonotype was seen a handful of times. It is likely a read error, because the conserved phenylalanine at the end of the CDR3 is missing. The DNA is omitted, as the CDR3 cannot be located on it reliably, and the CDR3 follows TCRdb's listing. This rearrangement joins TRBV21-1 to TRBJ1-5. TRBV21-1 corresponds to a pseudogene. The CDR3 has 10 amino acids, counting both end residues. CDR3 region: CASSKVKGSG.

This clonotype came up many times. The V gene is TRBV6-5, the J gene TRBJ2-5, with TRBD2 as a possible D gene (6 bases). CDR1 and CDR2 (germline): MNHEY, SVGAGI. This CDR3 contains 15 residues. V was pared by 3 bases and J by 0 bases, with 11 bases between. In DNA form, the CDR3 reads TGTGCCAGCAGTTATCGGGGGTCAGACCAAGAGACCCAGTACTTC. It yields the protein CASSYRGSDQETQYF.

Many counts were recorded for this clonotype. This chain uses TRBV2 with TRBJ1-2, with D hard to call. The length of the CDR3 is 12 residues. V was clipped by 4 bases and J by 4 bases, with 7 bases between them. Per the germline V gene, CDR1 is SNHLY and CDR2 is FYNNEI. CDR3 sequence reads: CASSASLYGYTF. For the CDR3, the DNA is TGTGCCAGCAGTGCCAGCCTCTATGGCTACACCTTC.

This clonotype was observed at least ten times. The chain employs TRBV3-1 and TRBJ1-2, with D perhaps TRBD1 (6 bases). The germline V gene has CDR1 LGHDT and CDR2 YNNKEL (reference sequence). V lost 1 base to trimming and J lost 1 base, with 10 bases between them. CDR3 length equals 15 residues. CDR3 residues: CASSQAGQLNYGYTF. The DNA of the CDR3 is TGTGCCAGCAGCCAAGCCGGACAGCTTAACTATGGCTACACCTTC.

This clonotype was recorded a few times. This chain uses TRBV5-1 with TRBJ2-7, with TRBD2 identical over 9 bases. Unmatched junction bases numbered 6, after V lost 4 bases and J lost 7 bases. The CDR3 is 13 amino acids. Germline CDR1 is SGHRS and CDR2 is YFSETQ. CDR3: CASSPGLAGEQYF. The DNA of the CDR3 is TGCGCCAGCAGCCCGGGGCTAGCGGGGGAGCAGTACTTC.

This clonotype occurred many times. The J gene is TRBJ1-2, the V gene TRBV7-2; TRBD1 matches 8 bases. Per the germline V gene, CDR1 is SGHTA and CDR2 is FQGNSA. CDR3 length equals 14 residues. V lost 3 bases to trimming and J lost 3 bases; unmatched junction nucleotides: 3. The CDR3 loop is CASSFLQGDYGYTF. In DNA form, the CDR3 reads TGTGCCAGCAGCTTTTTACAGGGGGACTATGGCTACACCTTC. Looking up the rest from reference TRBV7-2 and TRBJ1-2 gives the full variable domain: GAGVSQSPSNKVTEKGKDVELRCDPISGHTALYWYRQSLGQGLEFLIYFQGNSAPDKSGLPSDRFSAERTGGSVSTLTIQRTQQEDSAVYLCASSFLQGDYGYTFGSGTRLTVV.

CDR3 nucleotides: TGTGCCAGCAGGGCTTACCTAGCGGGGGGGCACACAGATACGCAGTATTTT. Residues: CASRAYLAGGHTDTQYF. J is TRBJ2-3 and V is TRBV12-3 or TRBV12-4; TRBD2 matches at 12 bases. The CDR3 totals 17 residues. Trimming cost V 6 bases and J 2 bases; bases outside gene matches: 9.

Many counts were recorded for this clonotype. This rearrangement joins TRBV15 to TRBJ2-6, with D maybe TRBD1 (6 bases). There are 16 residues in the CDR3. V lost 3 bases, J lost 5 bases, and 14 bases lay in between. CDR1 is LNHNV and CDR2 is YYDKDF in the germline V gene (reference sequence). The DNA for the CDR3 is TGTGCCACCAGCAGGGAGCCGGGACAAAGGGCCAACGTCCTGACTTTC. Translated, it gives CATSREPGQRANVLTF. The full variable domain, rest sourced from reference TRBV15 and TRBJ2-6, is DAMVIQNPRYQVTQFGKPVTLSCSQTLNHNVMYWYQQKSSQAPKLLFHYYDKDFNNEADTPDNFQSRRPNTSFCFLDIRSPGLGDTAMYLCATSREPGQRANVLTFGAGSRLTVL.

The rearrangement links TRBV11-2 to TRBJ1-1; D perhaps matches TRBD1 (5 bases). The ends were cut back, 6 bases at V and 6 bases at J, with 14 bases in the middle. CDR3 length: 13 amino acids. Germline V lookup: CDR1 SGHAT, CDR2 FQNNGV. The DNA of the CDR3 is TGTGCCAGCAGGCCCGTCGGAGGGGCTGAAGCTTTCTTT. Protein sequence: CASRPVGGAEAFF. Using reference TRBV11-2 and TRBJ1-1 for the parts outside the CDR3, the full variable domain is EAGVAQSPRYKIIEKRQSVAFWCNPISGHATLYWYQQILGQGPKLLIQFQNNGVVDDSQLPKDRFSAERLKGVDSTLKIQPAKLEDSAVYLCASRPVGGAEAFFGQGTRLTVV.

The rearrangement joins TRBV30 to TRBJ1-2; D is unclear. From germline, CDR1 is GTSNPN and CDR2 SVGIG (reference sequence). The CDR3 covers 13 residues. V lost 2 bases, J lost 6 bases, and 13 bases lay in between. The CDR3 sequence is CAWSSGLRNGYTF. As DNA, the CDR3 is TGTGCCTGGAGTTCGGGCTTGAGGAATGGCTACACCTTC. Full variable domain (remainder filled in from reference TRBV30 and TRBJ1-2): SQTIHQWPATLVQPVGSPLSLECTVEGTSNPNLYWYRQAAGRGLQLLFYSVGIGQISSEVPQNLSASRPQDRQFILSSKKLLLSDSGFYLCAWSSGLRNGYTFGSGTRLTVV.

This clonotype appeared many times. The chain employs TRBV3-1 and TRBJ2-5, with D hard to call. The CDR3 covers 12 residues. Germline V gene lookup returns CDR1 LGHDT and CDR2 YNNKEL (reference sequence). V lost 2 bases to trimming and J lost 9 bases, with 10 bases between them. The DNA for the CDR3 is TGTGCCAGCAGCCAATACGCGGCCTCCCAGTACTTC. Amino acids: CASSQYAASQYF.

This clonotype has a count of ten or more. The chain recombines TRBV5-1 with TRBJ2-7, with unresolved D. V dropped 0 bases and J dropped 5 bases, with 9 bases sitting between them. The V gene's germline CDR1 is SGHRS and CDR2 YFSETQ. The CDR3 loop spans 13 amino acids. DNA for the CDR3: TGCGCCAGCAGCTTGGCCCGGGTCCACGAGCAGTACTTC. It translates to CASSLARVHEQYF.

This clonotype was seen at least ten times. V gene TRBV3-1 combines with J gene TRBJ2-3; D not resolved. CDR1 and CDR2 from the germline V gene are LGHDT and YNNKEL (reference sequence). Trimming shortened V by 4 bases and J by 7 bases, and 18 bases separated the two germline ends. This CDR3 region has 15 residues. CDR3 DNA: TGTGCCAGCAGCCGGCGAGAGGTGGGCTTCAATACGCAGTATTTT. It is translated as CASSRREVGFNTQYF.

This clonotype was detected only a few times. The rearrangement links TRBV6-6 to TRBJ1-1; D remains unclear. The CDR3 loop spans 12 amino acids. Germline-derived CDR1 and CDR2 are MNHNY and SVGAGI (reference sequence). V was clipped by 2 bases and J by 4 bases, with 5 bases between them. The DNA for the CDR3 is TGTGCCAGCAGTTACGGCGTCACTGAAGCTTTCTTT. Residues: CASSYGVTEAFF.

This clonotype has more than one count but fewer than ten. The rearrangement uses TRBV5-1 and TRBJ1-1; D gene uncertain. This CDR3 is built from 13 residues. V lost 0 bases, J lost 7 bases, and 10 bases lay in between. Germline values: CDR1 SGHRS, CDR2 YFSETQ. The CDR3 protein is CASSLDRPDEAFF. In nucleotides, the CDR3 is TGCGCCAGCAGCTTGGACAGACCAGATGAAGCTTTCTTT.

This clonotype showed up many times. The J gene is TRBJ2-3, the V gene TRBV2, with D unresolved. Germline CDR1 and CDR2: SNHLY and FYNNEI. V shed 2 bases and J shed 4 bases, with 4 bases lying between them. The CDR3 contains 12 residues. CDR3 amino acids: CASSEWADTQYF. The CDR3 DNA sequence: TGTGCCAGCAGTGAATGGGCAGATACGCAGTATTTT.

The sample holds many counts of this clonotype. CDR3 residues: CASSLAGTAGYTF. Written as DNA, the CDR3 is TGCGCCAGCAGCTTGGCTGGGACCGCTGGCTACACCTTC. The rearrangement uses TRBV5-1 and TRBJ1-2, with D possibly TRBD1 on 5 matching bases. The V end lost 0 bases, the J end lost 7 bases, and 10 bases lay between the germline ends. The CDR3 is 13 residues long. Germline V gene sequence: CDR1 SGHRS, CDR2 YFSETQ.

The V and J genes are TRBV6-5 and TRBJ1-5; D gene uncertain. Per germline, CDR1 MNHEY and CDR2 SVGAGI. The CDR3 totals 17 residues. Trimming removed 2 bases from V and 0 bases from J, with 14 bases in between. CDR3 protein: CASSYGPTHSSNQPQHF. CDR3 coding DNA: TGTGCCAGCAGTTACGGCCCCACCCACAGTAGCAATCAGCCCCAGCATTTT.

This clonotype was counted many times. The V call is TRBV7-8, the J call TRBJ1-1; unclear D gene. V lost 4 bases and J lost 5, with 11 bases in between. Looked up from germline, CDR1 is SGHVS and CDR2 is FQNEAQ. CDR3 length equals 13 residues. CDR3 sequence: CASSSQPRTEAFF. DNA for the CDR3: TGTGCCAGCAGCTCCCAGCCTAGGACTGAAGCTTTCTTT.

The chain has TRBV16 and TRBJ2-1; D is unresolved. V lost 2 bases, J lost 5 bases, and 7 bases lay in between. Germline V gene sequence: CDR1 KGHSY, CDR2 FQNENV. This CDR3 is built from 13 residues. CDR3 DNA: TGTGCCAGCAGCCAAAATCCCAACAATGAGCAGTTCTTC. Its translation is CASSQNPNNEQFF.

This clonotype was counted at least ten times. The chain combines TRBV3-1 with TRBJ2-3; D remains ambiguous. CDR1 and CDR2 (germline): LGHDT, YNNKEL (reference sequence). The CDR3 covers 14 residues. V lost 1 base, J lost 3 bases, and 8 bases lay in between. The CDR3 reads CASSQVGQTDTQYF. DNA for the CDR3: TGTGCCAGCAGCCAAGTAGGGCAAACAGATACGCAGTATTTT.

There are a few counts of this clonotype. The chain uses TRBV6-5 and TRBJ2-3, with TRBD2 matching over 8 bases. From germline, CDR1 is MNHEY and CDR2 SVGAGI. This CDR3 comprises 15 residues. V gave up 0 bases and J gave up 5 bases; unmatched junction bases: 4. The CDR3 here is CASSYSIAGGDTQYF. The CDR3 coding sequence is TGTGCCAGCAGTTACTCGATTGCGGGGGGAGATACGCAGTATTTT.

This chain links TRBV6-5 with TRBJ1-4; no definite D call. Germline V gives CDR1 MNHEY, CDR2 SVGAGI. V was clipped by 7 bases and J by 4 bases, with 7 bases between them. The CDR3 is 12 residues long. CDR3 amino acids: CASKRNNEKLFF. DNA of the CDR3: TGTGCCAGCAAAAGAAATAATGAAAAACTGTTTTTT.